The T cell receptor (beta chain) described here comes from a study of long-term antiretroviral therapy in people with HIV. From germline, CDR1 is SGHDT and CDR2 YYEEEE. After removal of 0 bases from V and 7 bases from J, the junction contained 5 bases not matched to a gene. The length of the CDR3 is 15 residues. immunoSEQ v3.0 was run at survey level. TCRdb's table, derived via immunoSEQ multiplex PCR, lists solely in-frame clones and lacks some. The sample shows 9,000 to 15,000 clones, roughly 80% of them seen only once. The rearrangement joins TRBV5-6 to TRBJ2-1, with 9 positions matching TRBD1. This receptor was taken from a woman between 40 and 50 years old with HIV. Sequenced material: unsorted PBMCs, taken 0.8 years before starting antiretroviral therapy. The CDR3 region is CASSLDGTGSNEQFF. CDR3 DNA: TGTGCCAGCAGCTTGGACGGGACAGGGAGTAATGAGCAGTTCTTC.